The present TCR beta chain was sequenced within a study of cytomegalovirus exposure and HLA in healthy donors. Study-wide findings and caveats: Immune exposure information available was restricted to CMV serostatus. Some V segments, including TRBV6-2 and TRBV6-3, were excluded as indistinguishable. In vitro confirmation showed three CMV-associated chains to be CMV antigen specific.

13 Jbeta primers and 60 Vbeta primers were used for the PCR. Profiled with immunoSEQ multiplex PCR; TCRdb holds only in-frame clones, not every one. The table includes about 120,000 clones, 81% detected once. Trimming pared 4 bases from V and 2 bases from J, leaving 11 bases between. Germline V CDR1 and CDR2: MNHNY, SVGAGI (reference sequence). The CDR3 is 14 amino acids. Turning to this clone: Its antigen is currently unknown.

It was healthy bone marrow donors who served as donors. The source is a woman in her twenties or thirties in good health and CMV-seronegative. The rearrangement joins TRBV6-6 to TRBJ1-1, with TRBD1 as a possible D gene (5 bases). The specimen sequenced was PBMCs. CDR3 coding DNA: TGTGCCAGCAGTTTACAGGAGCTCAACACTGAAGCTTTCTTT. It encodes CASSLQELNTEAFF.